This T cell receptor (beta chain) was sequenced in a study of blood T cell repertoires in COVID-19. The germline CDR1 and CDR2 sequences are MNHNY and SVGAGI (reference sequence). V lost 6 bases and J lost 1, with 12 bases in between. The CDR3 totals 15 residues. This table comes from immunoSEQ multiplex PCR, and its TCRdb copy is limited to in-frame clones, with some not included. The sample shows around 40,000 clones, more than 75% of them seen only once. The rearrangement links TRBV6-6 to TRBJ2-2, with D uncertain. The sequencing sample was made of peripheral blood. This clonotype was obtained from a man aged 50-59 years with active or convalescent COVID-19. The CDR3 bases are TGTGCCAGCAGGACGGGTATCCGGAACACCGGGGAGCTGTTTTTT. It encodes CASRTGIRNTGELFF.